This T cell receptor beta chain was sequenced in a study of blood T cell repertoires in COVID-19. Study-wide background: The origin of the acute and convalescent COVID-19 samples was the United States, Italy and Spain. The cDNA or gDNA used as material had been derived from T cells, B-cell-depleted T cells, or PBMCs.

This CDR3 contains 16 residues. Germline V CDR1 and CDR2: SQVTM, ANQGSEA. V lost 1 base and J lost 6; bases outside the gene matches: 10. Sequenced by immunoSEQ multiplex PCR; TCRdb stores in-frame clones only, minus some. The sample includes approximately 240,000 clones, around four fifths of them seen just once. The TCR originated in a woman between 35 and 50 years old with active or convalescent COVID-19. What was sequenced was peripheral blood. This sequence joins TRBV29-1 and TRBJ1-4; 8 bases line up with TRBD1. CDR3 bases: TGCAGCGTTGAAGGGCCAGGGGGCAAAGGTGATGAAAAACTGTTTTTT. Translating gives CSVEGPGGKGDEKLFF.